The sequence of this T cell receptor beta chain was determined in a study of regulatory T cells in long-lasting Graves disease (dated by TCRdb to the early 2020s). About the study as a whole: Newly diagnosed Graves' disease patients had taken antithyroid drugs for less than 3 months. Patients with persistent Graves' disease were compared with patients with newly diagnosed Graves' disease using TCR sequencing and RNA sequencing of peripheral blood. The study took place in China and was registered as a clinical trial. A total of roughly 35 samples underwent TCR sequencing: some 13 from persistent and roughly 20 from newly diagnosed Graves' disease patients. Results the study describes overall, beyond this receptor: Peripheral blood alone was examined, since thyroid tissue, which constituted the primary lesion, could not be accessed. TRBV28, TRBJ1-2 and TRBJ2-5 were preferentially used in persistent disease, while TRBV20-1 and TRBJ2-1 were favored in newly diagnosed disease. Compared with newly diagnosed patients, patients with persistent Graves' disease had lower TCR Shannon entropy and fewer highly expanded clones, which suggests clonal expansion. More public clonotypes were shared among persistent patients (around 2,600) than among newly diagnosed patients (more than 900). Sequencing and analysis were limited to the TCR beta chain. The authors acknowledged the small sample size as a limitation that may reduce accuracy.

This specimen's time point label, per the study, means: newly diagnosed GD, antithyroid drugs for less than 3 months. For both TCR sequencing and RNA sequencing, RNA was extracted from PBMCs in TRIzol. The diagnosis of Graves' disease followed American Thyroid Association guidelines. Recruitment of patients was carried out at an endocrinology department in Xi'an, China. From each patient, about 9.7 milliliters of peripheral blood was collected into an EDTA anticoagulant tube. Ficoll Paque Plus density gradient separation was used to isolate PBMCs, and no further T cell sorting was performed. An Agilent 2100 Bioanalyzer and agarose gel were used to check RNA quality, and a NanoDrop 2000 was used to measure RNA concentration. This clonotype has ten or more counts. Which antigen it targets is not known. The record has no base qualities; no much larger clone is one base away. The library was generated by multiplex PCR. The data were produced on an Illumina HiSeq 4000. To build TCR beta libraries, CDR3 regions were amplified by Arm-PCR using iRepertoire HTBI primers. PCR products were gel purified before sequencing. For the original study's pipeline: Gene usage analysis of CDR3 amino acid clonotypes relied on the roughly 67 TRBV and fewer than 15 TRBJ segments identified across samples. Filtered high-quality paired reads were merged into contigs using COPE and FqMerger. Contigs were aligned with BLAST to IMGT TRBV, TRBD and TRBJ reference genes, and CDR3 was defined per IMGT. Any clonotype with a frequency above 0.1% was classified as a highly expanded clone. Shannon entropy served as the measure of repertoire diversity, while the Gini coefficient captured V-J evenness. Public clonotypes were defined as clonotypes shared by more than one individual. TCRdb reran the public reads through fastp at Q25 and MiXCR, keeping productive beta chains. Merged by CDR3 protein, the rows form single entries marked with the most common genes and DNA. TCRdb, rather than the study authors, made the V and J calls. The sample includes under 700,000 distinct CDR3 sequences, with approximately 16% observed a single time. 25% of the sample comes from the top ten.

Trimming leaves V shorter by 7 bases and J shorter by 7 bases, with the junction holding 9 bases beyond the gene matches. CDR1 and CDR2 (SNHLY, FYNNEI) derive from the germline V gene. The CDR3, from cysteine to phenylalanine, totals 14 residues. This entry keeps only the CDR3 DNA: 42 bases, framed from base 1. These data also formed part of another study, on T cells in Graves' hyperthyroidism and ophthalmopathy. That second publication adds: Stable Graves' hyperthyroidism was defined as the absence of progression to ophthalmopathy over 18 months of follow-up. Hyperthyroidism patients were aged 18 to 65 years and newly diagnosed, with disease duration of less than 2 months. Any patient with an uncontrolled infection, another autoimmune disease, pregnancy or lactation was excluded. Diagnoses were based on clinical symptoms, serum thyroxine and TRAb, thyroid ultrasound and orbital computed tomography. For the first round of RT-PCR on the TCR CDR3, the HTBI primer set was used together with the Qiagen OneStep RT-PCR kit. Most expanded thyroid clonotypes (frequency above 0.001) were also detected in blood, suggesting blood repertoires may reflect thyroid immune responses. In cross-validation, a model built on a 13 V-J signature told ophthalmopathy apart from stable hyperthyroidism with 85% to 90% sensitivity and about 81% specificity, and in testing the same model reached 80%/75%. In validation, the model predicted progression to ophthalmopathy with 65% to 71% sensitivity and over 72% specificity, a median of about six months before onset. A discovery cohort of around 98 patients, about 43 with Graves' ophthalmopathy and 57 with stable Graves' hyperthyroidism, was used to find distinguishing TCR V-J signatures. Whether ophthalmopathy could be predicted prospectively was tested in an independent validation cohort made up of about 18 hyperthyroidism patients plus 17 patients who later progressed to ophthalmopathy. For training and testing, the 95 to 100 patients in the discovery cohort were randomly divided in a 7:3 ratio. In addition, the study compared T-cell repertoires in thyroid tissue and in blood from about 6 Graves' hyperthyroidism patients. Following sampling, methimazole starting at 30 mg daily was given to hyperthyroidism patients, and high-dose intravenous methylprednisolone was given to ophthalmopathy patients. The libraries were constructed in a second round of multiplex PCR and then size-selected and purified. Libraries were sequenced paired-end with 100 bp reads on an Illumina HiSeq2000. SOAPnuke was used to process the raw data, throwing out any read that contained adapters or uncalled bases, had a mean Phred below 15, or lacked an exact constant-primer or identifier match. High-quality paired reads were merged with COPE v1.2.5, and unique nucleotide sequences were defined as clonotypes. MiTCR v1.1 was used to align clonotypes to the IMGT TRBV, TRBD and TRBJ reference segments. Analysis was restricted to V-J combinations with a frequency above 0.0001, which covered 99% to 99.2% of repertoires. The TCS score was defined as F50 (clonal expansion) divided by E x V (chaos), with BLOSUM62-based TCRdist calculated between CDR3 peptides within each V-J. Welch's t-statistics and random forest reduced several hundred V-J features to around 14, which were used in a naive Bayes classifier (R e1071). Sample size was not statistically predetermined, and blinding of investigators to group allocation was not performed. The paper reports TCR Vbeta CDR3 sequencing of approximately 140 peripheral blood samples: under 45 ophthalmopathy, 75 to 80 hyperthyroidism and around 17 progressor patients.

Recombination linked TRBV2 to TRBJ1-2; 10 junctional bases match TRBD1. The sequencing used peripheral blood mononuclear cells (PBMCs), collected at new diagnosis, from a patient treated with antithyroid drugs. This TCR was recovered from a middle-aged woman with Graves disease. Donor details come from another sample of the same person, matched by shared clones. The DNA reads as follows: TGTGCCAGCAAAAGACAGGGGGCGGTTTTTGGCTACACCTTC. Translated, this gives CASKRQGAVFGYTF.